The 25 T cell receptor beta chains given below trace back to one sample, sequenced in a study of long-term antiretroviral therapy in people with HIV. Sequencing relied on immunoSEQ assay v3.0, run at survey level. The protocol was immunoSEQ multiplex PCR, while the TCRdb copy is restricted to in-frame clones and leaves out a portion. The sample records fewer than 45,000 clones, about 85% being singletons. Material: unsorted PBMCs, obtained just over 2.7 years before starting antiretroviral therapy. These receptors were taken from a woman between 25 and 40 years old with HIV.

The chain uses TRBV18 and TRBJ1-5; D is unresolved. Germline V gene lookup returns CDR1 KGHSH and CDR2 LQKENI. The CDR3 covers 14 residues. V gave up 8 bases and J gave up 3 bases, with 14 bases separating them. The CDR3 spells CASRQDGDNQPQHF. DNA of the CDR3: TGTGCCAGCCGCCAGGACGGAGACAATCAGCCCCAGCATTTT.

The chain employs TRBV7-8 and TRBJ2-1; D is undetermined. The germline V and J ends were trimmed by 3 bases and 10 bases, with 7 bases remaining between them. The V gene's germline CDR1 is SGHVS and CDR2 FQNEAQ. The CDR3 extends over 11 amino acids. The chain's CDR3 is CASSFSREQFF. Here the CDR3 DNA reads TGTGCCAGCAGCTTTAGTAGGGAGCAGTTCTTC.

This clone has a single count. The gene calls are TRBV5-6 and TRBJ2-7, with D perhaps matching TRBD1 (6 bases). Germline CDR1 and CDR2: SGHDT and YYEEEE. The CDR3 consists of 14 residues. Trimming took 0 bases from V and 2 from J, leaving 9 bases between them. CDR3: CASSLGTVTYEQYF. DNA of the CDR3: TGTGCCAGCAGCTTGGGGACAGTTACCTACGAGCAGTACTTC.

The CDR3 DNA follows: TGTGCCTGGAGTGCGGACGGCTACTCTGGAAACACCATATATTTT. This gives the protein CAWSADGYSGNTIYF. The chain couples TRBV30 to TRBJ1-3; no firm D call. Between the trimmed V and J ends, which lost 1 base and 0 bases, there was a span of 10 bases. The CDR3 has 15 residues. Germline V gives CDR1 GTSNPN, CDR2 SVGIG (reference sequence).

The CDR3 nucleotides read TGCGCCAGCAGCCTGTTGGTAGGGGCCGAGCAGTACGTC. This sequence encodes CASSLLVGAEQYV. The V gene is TRBV4-1, the J gene TRBJ2-7, with TRBD1 as a possible D gene (5 bases). V lost 4 bases and J 6 bases, leaving 13 bases between the germline ends. Germline V gives CDR1 MGHRA, CDR2 YSYEKL. The CDR3 spans 13 residues.

The rearrangement links TRBV2 to TRBJ1-6, with 10 bases that match TRBD1. In germline, CDR1 is SNHLY, CDR2 FYNNEI. This CDR3 has 14 amino acids. The ends lost 2 bases at V and 13 bases at J; junction bases unmatched: 5. As DNA, the CDR3 is TGTGCCAGCAGTGAAAGGGACAGGGGTATTCCCCTCCACTTT. Translated: CASSERDRGIPLHF.

The chain links TRBV5-6 to TRBJ2-3; 7 nucleotides align to TRBD2. Germline CDR1 SGHDT, CDR2 YYEEEE. V was pared by 4 bases and J by 0 bases, with 8 bases of the junction left unmatched. CDR3 length: 16 amino acids. In DNA, the CDR3 is TGTGCCAGCAGCCGCGGGGGTAACCCTAGCACAGATACGCAGTATTTT. This translates into CASSRGGNPSTDTQYF.

This clone showed up just once. The CDR3 DNA reads TGTGCCAGCAGCGTCCTCGACAGGGACGGAACTTCACCCCTCCACTTT. Its translation: CASSVLDRDGTSPLHF. The genes are TRBV9 and TRBJ1-6, with 7 bases that match TRBD1. The CDR3 consists of 16 residues. V shed 2 bases and J 9 bases; nucleotides not matched to a gene: 11. Germline V CDR1 and CDR2: SGDLS, YYNGEE.

The chain couples TRBV6-1 to TRBJ1-1, with 9 positions matching TRBD1. The CDR3 is 14 residues long. CDR1 is MNHNS and CDR2 is SASEGT in the germline V gene. V shed 8 bases and J 4 bases; nucleotides not matched to a gene: 8. The chain's CDR3 is CASAMTGGFTEAFF. As DNA, the CDR3 is TGTGCCAGCGCGATGACAGGGGGTTTCACTGAAGCTTTCTTT.

Written as DNA, the CDR3 is TGTGCCAGCAGTGAAAAGGTTGGGCAGGGAAAAGAGACCCAGTACTTC. As protein: CASSEKVGQGKETQYF. The V gene is TRBV2, the J gene TRBJ2-5; weak D call: TRBD1 (5 bases). Germline values: CDR1 SNHLY, CDR2 FYNNEI. The CDR3 loop spans 16 amino acids. Deletions cut 2 bases from V and 3 bases from J, with 16 bases between.

The chain is built from TRBV19 and TRBJ1-5; a possible D gene is TRBD1 (5 bases). CDR1 and CDR2 (germline): LNHDA, SQIVND (reference sequence). The CDR3 is 17 residues long. V was clipped by 3 bases and J by 4 bases, with 19 bases between them. The CDR3 region has the DNA TGTGCCAGTAGTATGGGGACCGTCACCCTAAATAATCAGCCCCAGCATTTT. It specifies CASSMGTVTLNNQPQHF.

The chain has TRBV6-5 and TRBJ1-1; D may be TRBD1 (6 bases). This CDR3 region has 14 residues. Germline V gives CDR1 MNHEY, CDR2 SVGAGI. The V gene lost 8 bases and the J gene lost 1 base, with 14 bases spanning the gap. CDR3 sequence: CASRRGGSNTEAFF. The CDR3, as DNA: TGTGCCAGCCGAAGGGGGGGATCGAACACTGAAGCTTTCTTT.

This chain links TRBV30 with TRBJ2-3; D possibly matches TRBD1 or TRBD2 (5 bases each). Germline V lookup: CDR1 GTSNPN, CDR2 SVGIG (reference sequence). V was pared by 2 bases and J by 5 bases, with 14 bases between. CDR3 length equals 14 residues. CDR3 residues: CAWSIRDRGDTQYF. The CDR3 region has the DNA TGTGCCTGGAGTATCCGGGACCGCGGAGATACGCAGTATTTT.

This chain joins TRBV7-7 and TRBJ2-5, with a tentative D call TRBD1 (7 bases). CDR1 and CDR2 from the germline V gene are SSHAT and FNYEAQ (reference sequence). CDR3 length equals 16 residues. V gave up 5 bases and J gave up 5 bases, with 21 bases separating them. The CDR3 protein is CASSPPAGGQRETQYF. CDR3 coding DNA: TGTGCCAGCAGCCCCCCGGCAGGGGGGCAGCGGGAGACCCAGTACTTC.

The CDR3 DNA is TGTGCCAGTAGTCCTTTACAGGGAGGGTACCAGCCCCAGCATTTT. Its translation is CASSPLQGGYQPQHF. This chain connects TRBV19 to TRBJ1-5; possible D gene TRBD1, 6 bases. Trimming shortened V by 5 bases and J by 7 bases, and 18 bases separated the two germline ends. The CDR3 contains 15 residues. Germline V gene sequence: CDR1 LNHDA, CDR2 SQIVND (reference sequence).

This clone occurred once. The CDR3 reads CASRGAGYTF. CDR3 DNA sequence: TGTGCCAGCAGGGGCGCGGGCTACACCTTC. The V call is TRBV25-1, the J call TRBJ1-2; D ambiguous. CDR3 length equals 10 residues. V gave up 6 bases and J gave up 8 bases, with 7 bases separating them. Germline V gives CDR1 MGHDK, CDR2 SYGVNS.

The rearrangement links TRBV5-1 to TRBJ1-4; tentatively, D is TRBD1 (5 bases). V was pared by 4 bases and J by 0 bases, with 10 bases between. The CDR3 is made up of 15 amino acids. CDR1 and CDR2 from the germline V gene are SGHRS and YFSETQ. CDR3 region: CASSLTGATNEKLFF. For the CDR3, the DNA is TGCGCCAGCAGCCTTACAGGTGCAACTAATGAAAAACTGTTTTTT.

The chain carries TRBV6-5 and TRBJ1-2; D is ambiguous. This CDR3 contains 11 residues. Germline V CDR1 and CDR2: MNHEY, SVGAGI. The CDR3 sequence is CGSGTNYGYTF. As DNA, the CDR3 is TGTGGGTCCGGGACTAACTATGGCTACACCTTC.

The V call is TRBV29-1, the J call TRBJ1-1; no clear D. Germline CDR1 is SQVTM and CDR2 is ANQGSEA. The CDR3 spans 10 residues. Trimming pared 4 bases from V and 3 bases from J, leaving 3 bases between. In DNA, the CDR3 is TGCAGCGTTGTGGACACTGAAGCTTTCTTT. Translating it yields CSVVDTEAFF.

This chain joins TRBV6-6 and TRBJ2-7; D uncertain. Germline-derived CDR1 and CDR2 are MNHNY and SVGAGI (reference sequence). Between the trimmed V and J ends, which lost 0 bases and 0 bases, there was a span of 6 bases. The CDR3 contains 14 residues. CDR3 nucleotide sequence: TGTGCCAGCAGTTACTCTACCGACTCCTACGAGCAGTACTTC. This gives the protein CASSYSTDSYEQYF.

The sample holds a few counts of this clone. The V and J genes are TRBV4-1 and TRBJ1-2; maybe TRBD1 (6 bases). The CDR3 is 14 residues long. The germline V gene encodes CDR1 MGHRA and CDR2 YSYEKL. V gave up 3 bases and J gave up 5 bases, with 13 bases separating them. CDR3 sequence: CASSHQGQSYGYTF. The CDR3 bases are TGCGCCAGCAGCCACCAGGGGCAAAGTTATGGCTACACCTTC.

The rearrangement uses TRBV6-1 and TRBJ2-2, with D possibly being TRBD1 (6 bases). The CDR3 sequence is 15 residues long. Germline CDR1 reads MNHNS; CDR2 reads SASEGT. Trimming shortened V by 3 bases and J by 2 bases, and 10 bases separated the two germline ends. The CDR3 sequence is CASSDQGTNTGELFF. The CDR3 nucleotides read TGTGCCAGCAGTGACCAGGGGACAAACACCGGGGAGCTGTTTTTT.

V gene TRBV4-1 combines with J gene TRBJ2-6; TRBD1 agrees at 9 bases. This CDR3 is 19 amino acids long. V dropped 5 bases and J dropped 2; count of bases not matched to a gene: 13. In germline, CDR1 is MGHRA, CDR2 YSYEKL. CDR3 residues: CASSSYALGQGPGANVLTF. For the CDR3, the DNA is TGCGCCAGCAGCTCGTACGCCTTGGGACAGGGACCTGGGGCCAACGTCCTGACTTTC.

The chain joins TRBV19 to TRBJ1-5; TRBD1 agrees at 7 bases. Per germline, CDR1 LNHDA and CDR2 SQIVND (reference sequence). The CDR3 has 16 residues. Trimming at V came to 6 bases and at J to 5 bases, leaving 13 bases not matched to a gene. CDR3 DNA sequence: TGTGCCAGTAGATCTCAGGGTCAGGGGGGTCATCAGCCCCAGCATTTT. Its translation: CASRSQGQGGHQPQHF. The full variable domain, with the rest looked up from reference TRBV19 and TRBJ1-5, is DGGITQSPKYLFRKEGQNVTLSCEQNLNHDAMYWYRQDPGQGLRLIYYSQIVNDFQKGDIAEGYSVSREKKESFPLTVTSAQKNPTAFYLCASRSQGQGGHQPQHFGDGTRLSIL.

The V gene is TRBV2, the J gene TRBJ2-2; D perhaps matches TRBD2 (6 bases). Germline values: CDR1 SNHLY, CDR2 FYNNEI. Trimming left V 8 bases short and J 5 bases short, with 6 bases between. CDR3 length: 11 amino acids. DNA of the CDR3: TGTGCCAGCGCGGGGACCGGGGAGCTGTTTTTT. Translating it yields CASAGTGELFF.